This TCR beta chain came from a study of patients and donors after allogeneic stem cell transplantation. TCRdb analysed the RT-PCR reads with MiXCR anew, one entry per CDR3 protein. The sample records about 39,000 distinct CDR3 sequences, under 40% being singletons. The sequence came from a human donor who was either an allogeneic HSCT recipient or a stem cell or donor lymphocyte infusion donor (not recorded which). It is not recorded whose cells these are; they may come from a transplant donor. The sequencing input was blood, either unsorted or a sorted T cell fraction (not recorded which).

CDR3 amino acids: CASRKTGTGRSTEAFF. CDR3 bases: TGTGCCAGCAGAAAGACAGGGACAGGACGTAGCACTGAAGCTTTCTTT. This chain connects TRBV28 to TRBJ1-1; 8 positions agree with TRBD1. The V segment lost 6 bases and the J segment 4 bases; nucleotides outside the gene matches: 13. CDR3 length equals 16 residues. CDR1 is MDHEN and CDR2 is SYDVKM in the germline V gene.